Below, 6 T cell receptor beta chains from the same sample are listed, as sequenced in a study of blood T cell repertoires in COVID-19. TCRdb's table, derived via immunoSEQ multiplex PCR, lists solely in-frame clones and lacks some. The data show 130,000 to 150,000 clones, more than 75% seen once. The sample taken for sequencing was peripheral blood. These receptors were obtained from a man aged 50 to 59 who had recovered from COVID-19.

The rearrangement uses TRBV2 and TRBJ1-6; 7 positions match TRBD1. Germline lookup yields CDR1 SNHLY and CDR2 FYNNEI. The ends lost 4 bases at V and 4 bases at J; junction bases unmatched: 7. The CDR3 is 16 amino acids. The CDR3 region is CASSGPGTAYNSPLHF. The CDR3 DNA is TGTGCCAGCAGTGGGCCCGGGACAGCATATAATTCACCCCTCCACTTT.

The V and J genes are TRBV9 and TRBJ1-1, with D possibly TRBD1 on 6 matching bases. CDR3 length: 14 residues. V lost 4 bases and J lost 4, with 14 bases in between. Germline-derived CDR1 and CDR2 are SGDLS and YYNGEE. For the CDR3, the DNA is TGTGCCAGCAGCCCACGGACAGACCGCACTGAAGCTTTCTTT. Amino acid sequence: CASSPRTDRTEAFF.

The chain joins TRBV7-2 to TRBJ1-1; TRBD1 matches 7 bases. V was clipped by 4 bases and J by 4 bases; unmatched bases: 9. Germline V gene lookup returns CDR1 SGHTA and CDR2 FQGNSA. This CDR3 contains 15 residues. CDR3 loop: CASSWGDRAGTEAFF. The CDR3 DNA reads TGTGCCAGCAGCTGGGGGGACAGAGCGGGCACTGAAGCTTTCTTT.

This clone has a handful of counts. V gene TRBV5-4 combines with J gene TRBJ1-2; the match to TRBD1 covers 9 bases. The CDR3 is made up of 15 amino acids. Germline loops: CDR1 SGHNT, CDR2 YYREEE (reference sequence). With 4 bases clipped from V and 4 bases from J, the junction kept 8 bases outside the gene matches. The CDR3 reads CASSHRDRAIYGYTF. The CDR3 DNA sequence: TGTGCCAGCAGCCACCGGGACAGGGCCATCTATGGCTACACCTTC.

This clone was seen repeatedly, ten times or more. V is TRBV4-3 and J is TRBJ2-3; 11 positions agree with TRBD2. Losses at the gene ends were 0 bases for V and 4 bases for J; bases not matched to a gene: 3. The CDR3 sequence is 16 residues long. Germline assignment: CDR1 LGHNA and CDR2 YSLEER. CDR3 residues: CASSQDLAGGPDTQYF. DNA of the CDR3: TGCGCCAGCAGCCAAGATTTAGCGGGGGGGCCAGATACGCAGTATTTT.

J is TRBJ1-4 and V is TRBV5-1; maybe TRBD1 (6 bases). Between the trimmed V and J ends, which lost 4 bases and 2 bases, there was a span of 15 bases. The CDR3 contains 16 residues. Per germline, CDR1 SGHRS and CDR2 YFSETQ. The CDR3 sequence: CASSGPGTGTNEKLFF. CDR3 nucleotides: TGCGCCAGCAGCGGGCCTGGAACAGGGACTAATGAAAAACTGTTTTTT.